The next 14 T cell receptor beta chains were all read from a single sample in a study of OX40 agonist ivuxolimab in advanced cancers. The data were produced by immunoSEQ multiplex PCR, yet TCRdb's version contains in-frame clones alone and is incomplete. Of under 100,000 clones listed, approximately 80% are singletons. Here the sequenced sample was CD4+ or CD8+ T cells sorted from blood, taken in a trial of the OX40 agonist ivuxolimab. The receptors were gathered from an adult with an advanced solid tumor such as melanoma, head and neck, liver or kidney cancer.

This chain joins TRBV19 and TRBJ1-1; TRBD1 matches at 12 bases. The CDR3 covers 15 residues. The trim removed 8 bases at V and 0 bases at J, leaving 4 bases unmatched. Germline CDR1 is LNHDA and CDR2 is SQIVND (reference sequence). CDR3 nucleotide sequence: TGTGCCAGTCGGGACAGGGGGCTTGTGAACACTGAAGCTTTCTTT. Translating gives CASRDRGLVNTEAFF. Supplemented by reference TRBV19 and TRBJ1-1, the full variable domain reads DGGITQSPKYLFRKEGQNVTLSCEQNLNHDAMYWYRQDPGQGLRLIYYSQIVNDFQKGDIAEGYSVSREKKESFPLTVTSAQKNPTAFYLCASRDRGLVNTEAFFGQGTRLTVV.

The chain joins TRBV4-2 to TRBJ2-1; 8 positions match TRBD2. V lost 2 bases to trimming and J lost 4 bases; unmatched junction nucleotides: 7. CDR3 length: 16 amino acids. Per germline, CDR1 LGHNA and CDR2 YNFKEQ. The CDR3 spells CASSQPSGLGYNEQFF. CDR3 DNA sequence: TGTGCCAGCAGCCAACCCTCGGGACTAGGTTACAATGAGCAGTTCTTC.

The chain carries TRBV5-6 and TRBJ2-3, with 13 bases lining up with TRBD2. The junction had 8 bases not matched to a gene; V was cut back by 3 bases and J by 7 bases. CDR1 is SGHDT, CDR2 YYEEEE, per germline. The length of the CDR3 is 16 residues. The CDR3 DNA sequence: TGTGCCAGCAGCTCCAGGACTAGCGGGAGTGCGAATACGCAGTATTTT. Its translation is CASSSRTSGSANTQYF.

The rearrangement joins TRBV19 to TRBJ2-7, with 7 nucleotides matching TRBD2. V trimming: 1 base; J trimming: 3 bases; junction bases outside the gene matches: 0. The V gene's germline CDR1 is LNHDA and CDR2 SQIVND (reference sequence). This CDR3 spans 13 amino acids. CDR3 nucleotides: TGTGCCAGTAGTATAGCGGGAGGCTACGAGCAGTACTTC. Translating gives CASSIAGGYEQYF.

This sequence joins TRBV6-5 and TRBJ1-2; TRBD1 aligns across 7 bases. Germline-derived CDR1 and CDR2 are MNHEY and SVGAGI. Trimming at V came to 5 bases and at J to 6 bases, leaving 12 bases not matched to a gene. The CDR3 covers 15 residues. CDR3 bases: TGTGCCAGCAGTCTCTCCTCGGACAGGATCCATGGCTACACCTTC. Translated, it gives CASSLSSDRIHGYTF.

This clone was counted once. The chain uses TRBV4-3 and TRBJ1-3; D unclear. This CDR3 is built from 14 residues. V lost 3 bases, J lost 0 bases, and 6 bases lay in between. The germline V gene encodes CDR1 LGHNA and CDR2 YSLEER. The CDR3 nucleotides are TGCGCCAGCAGCCAGGTGGGCTCTGGAAACACCATATATTTT. This codes for CASSQVGSGNTIYF.

The chain is built from TRBV7-9 and TRBJ1-2; 8 nucleotides line up with TRBD1. This CDR3 is 14 amino acids long. Germline trimming cut 3 bases from V and 4 bases from J; bases unmatched to any gene: 4. Germline V gene sequence: CDR1 SEHNR, CDR2 FQNEAQ (reference sequence). CDR3 DNA sequence: TGTGCCAGCAGCTTCGCGGGACAGGTCTATGGCTACACCTTC. Translating it yields CASSFAGQVYGYTF.

J is TRBJ2-7 and V is TRBV7-8; perhaps D is TRBD1 or TRBD2 (5 bases each). The length of the CDR3 is 13 residues. Trimming left V 4 bases short and J 0 bases short, with 7 bases between. CDR1 is SGHVS, CDR2 FQNEAQ, per germline. The CDR3 is CASSYGTSYEQYF. The CDR3 coding sequence is TGTGCCAGCAGCTACGGGACCTCCTACGAGCAGTACTTC.

V usage is TRBV18 and J usage is TRBJ2-7; TRBD2 matches at 7 bases. Per the germline V gene, CDR1 is KGHSH and CDR2 is LQKENI. This CDR3 region has 14 residues. Trimming took 5 bases from V and 6 from J; bases not matched to a gene: 10. The CDR3 DNA reads TGTGCCAGCTCAACCGTCAGTCGGGAGGTCGAGCAGTACTTC. Translation gives CASSTVSREVEQYF.

This clone has a handful of counts. The CDR3 sequence is CAFGGNYEQYF. The CDR3 coding sequence is TGTGCCTTCGGTGGGAACTACGAGCAGTACTTC. The gene calls are TRBV30 and TRBJ2-7, with D unclear. The germline CDR1 and CDR2 sequences are GTSNPN and SVGIG (reference sequence). V dropped 7 bases and J dropped 3 bases, with 10 bases sitting between them. This CDR3 region has 11 residues. Based on the CDR3 plus reference TRBV30 and TRBJ2-7, the full variable domain is SQTIHQWPATLVQPVGSPLSLECTVEGTSNPNLYWYRQAAGRGLQLLFYSVGIGQISSEVPQNLSASRPQDRQFILSSKKLLLSDSGFYLCAFGGNYEQYFGPGTRLTVT.

V usage is TRBV30 and J usage is TRBJ2-5; 7 positions match TRBD1. The end of the DNA aligns better with TRBJ2-7, so the J call may be wrong. The V gene's germline CDR1 is GTSNPN and CDR2 SVGIG (reference sequence). This CDR3 is built from 15 residues. The CDR3 here is CAWRGPISGGYEQYF. In DNA, the CDR3 is TGTGCCTGGAGAGGACCAATTTCAGGGGGCTACGAGCAGTACTTC.

This chain uses TRBV13 with TRBJ1-2; tentative D call: TRBD1 (5 bases). This CDR3 is 15 amino acids long. CDR1 is PRHDT, CDR2 FYEKMQ, per germline (reference sequence). With 5 bases removed from V and 5 bases from J, the gap between germline ends came to 18 bases. Here the CDR3 reads CASSHFGTGTYGYTF. In DNA form, the CDR3 reads TGTGCCAGCAGCCACTTTGGGACGGGGACTTATGGCTACACCTTC.

CDR3 amino acids: CASSWDRGYEQYF. CDR3 DNA: TGTGCCAGCAGTTGGGACAGGGGTTACGAGCAGTACTTC. The V gene is TRBV27, the J gene TRBJ2-7, with 10 nucleotides matching TRBD1. The CDR3 runs to 13 residues. Germline assignment: CDR1 MNHEY and CDR2 SMNVEV (reference sequence). Germline trimming cut 4 bases from V and 4 bases from J; bases unmatched to any gene: 1.

This clone was detected once. V and J are TRBV19 and TRBJ1-5; 9 positions match TRBD1. Losses at the gene ends were 7 bases for V and 7 bases for J; bases not matched to a gene: 20. The CDR3 spans 18 residues. The germline V gene encodes CDR1 LNHDA and CDR2 SQIVND (reference sequence). DNA of the CDR3: TGTGCCAGTACCTATCTCTCGGGGACAGGGATCGGTTCGCAGCCCCAGCATTTT. This codes for CASTYLSGTGIGSQPQHF.